A single sample is the source of the 26 T cell receptor beta chains below, sequenced in a study of cytomegalovirus exposure and HLA in healthy donors. PCR was performed using 60 Vbeta and 13 Jbeta primers. The protocol was immunoSEQ multiplex PCR, while the TCRdb copy is restricted to in-frame clones and leaves out a portion. The table shows some 99,000 clones, with 74% occurring only once. The specimen was PBMCs. Source of these receptors: a male donor in good health and CMV-seronegative.

The J gene is TRBJ2-1, the V gene TRBV11-2; tentatively, D is TRBD2 (6 bases). CDR3 length: 13 residues. Trimming removed 5 bases from V and 9 bases from J, with 14 bases in between. CDR1 is SGHAT, CDR2 FQNNGV, per germline. The chain's CDR3 is CASSPGTGSEQFF. For the CDR3, the DNA is TGTGCCAGCAGCCCGGGGACTGGCAGTGAGCAGTTCTTC.

This clone occurred once. The chain has TRBV9 and TRBJ1-1; D perhaps matches TRBD1 (5 bases). Germline V gene data show CDR1 as SGDLS and CDR2 as YYNGEE. CDR3 length: 14 residues. V was trimmed by 0 bases and J by 4 bases, leaving 10 bases between them. This CDR3 is CASSVGGGSTEAFF. The CDR3, as DNA: TGTGCCAGCAGCGTAGGTGGGGGGAGCACTGAAGCTTTCTTT.

The chain carries TRBV2 and TRBJ1-5, with 7 bases fitting TRBD1. J lost 0 bases, V lost 2 bases, and 4 bases had no gene match. CDR3 length equals 16 residues. CDR1 is SNHLY and CDR2 is FYNNEI in the germline V gene. CDR3 DNA: TGTGCCAGCAGTGAATCAGGGGGGCATAGCAATCAGCCCCAGCATTTT. Translation gives CASSESGGHSNQPQHF.

The genes are TRBV5-6 and TRBJ1-1; D might be TRBD1 (5 bases). In germline, CDR1 is SGHDT, CDR2 YYEEEE. V gave up 2 bases and J gave up 3 bases, with 11 bases separating them. The length of the CDR3 is 14 residues. This CDR3 reads CASSFIGGYTEAFF. The CDR3 nucleotides read TGTGCCAGCAGCTTCATCGGGGGGTACACTGAAGCTTTCTTT. The full variable domain, in which reference TRBV5-6 and TRBJ1-1 provide the parts outside the CDR3, is DAGVTQSPTHLIKTRGQQVTLRCSPKSGHDTVSWYQQALGQGPQFIFQYYEEEERQRGNFPDRFSGHQFPNYSSELNVNALLLGDSALYLCASSFIGGYTEAFFGQGTRLTVV.

The genes are TRBV6-5 and TRBJ2-7; the match to TRBD1 covers 7 bases. Germline CDR1 is MNHEY and CDR2 is SVGAGI. This CDR3 is built from 14 residues. V trimming: 7 bases; J trimming: 4 bases; junction bases outside the gene matches: 10. The CDR3 loop is CASIPHTGAYEQYF. The CDR3 coding sequence is TGTGCCAGCATTCCTCACACAGGGGCTTACGAGCAGTACTTC.

The chain carries TRBV7-9 and TRBJ1-2, with D maybe TRBD1 (6 bases). CDR1 and CDR2 (germline): SEHNR, FQNEAQ (reference sequence). The V end was cut by 3 bases, the J end by 6 bases, with 20 bases between. The CDR3 sequence is 16 residues long. CDR3 bases: TGTGCCAGCAGCTTGCTACCCTCGACAGGAACCCATGGCTACACCTTC. Translated: CASSLLPSTGTHGYTF.

The chain has TRBV19 and TRBJ2-1; 13 nucleotides align to TRBD2. Germline CDR1 is LNHDA and CDR2 is SQIVND (reference sequence). Trimming removed 5 bases from V and 8 bases from J; junction bases left unmatched: 9. CDR3 length equals 16 residues. The CDR3 is CASSPGGLAGRDEQFF. The DNA of the CDR3 is TGTGCCAGTAGTCCGGGGGGACTAGCGGGAAGAGATGAGCAGTTCTTC.

The rearrangement joins TRBV2 to TRBJ2-1, with D possibly being TRBD1 (6 bases). Trimming removed 5 bases from V and 5 bases from J, with 19 bases in between. The CDR3 contains 16 residues. Germline V gene sequence: CDR1 SNHLY, CDR2 FYNNEI. The CDR3 DNA sequence: TGTGCCAGCAGTCACCCACAGGGCACAGCGGACAATGAGCAGTTCTTC. Translating gives CASSHPQGTADNEQFF.

The rearrangement uses TRBV29-1 and TRBJ2-3; 8 nucleotides align to TRBD2. The CDR3 covers 15 residues. V trimming: 6 bases; J trimming: 2 bases; junction bases outside the gene matches: 10. Germline assignment: CDR1 SQVTM and CDR2 ANQGSEA. The CDR3, as DNA: TGCAGCGTGGGGAGGGCAGCGGGAGCCACAGATACGCAGTATTTT. This translates into CSVGRAAGATDTQYF.

The CDR3 coding sequence is TGTGCCAGCAGCTTGGACTTTGCTGGCTACACCTTC. Protein product: CASSLDFAGYTF. J is TRBJ1-2 and V is TRBV5-4, with no clear D. The CDR3 covers 12 residues. The germline gives CDR1 SGHNT, CDR2 YYREEE (reference sequence). With 0 bases removed from V and 7 bases from J, the gap between germline ends came to 7 bases.

The chain couples TRBV5-8 to TRBJ2-5, with a weak D call TRBD1 (6 bases). Germline V gene lookup returns CDR1 SGHTS and CDR2 YDEGEE. The CDR3 runs to 15 residues. Deletions cut 6 bases from V and 1 base from J, with 16 bases between. CDR3 in amino acids: CASTKNRAGQETQYF. CDR3 DNA sequence: TGTGCCAGCACCAAAAACAGGGCCGGCCAAGAGACCCAGTACTTC.

This clone has only a few counts. The V call is TRBV10-3, the J call TRBJ2-7; TRBD2 matches 7 bases. Germline V gene data show CDR1 as ENHRY and CDR2 as SYGVKD. Unmatched junction bases numbered 6, after V lost 0 bases and J lost 4 bases. This CDR3 has 15 residues. CDR3 sequence reads: CAISESIAGDYEQYF. The CDR3 region has the DNA TGTGCCATCAGTGAGTCGATAGCGGGCGATTACGAGCAGTACTTC.

The chain uses TRBV28 and TRBJ1-4; D might be TRBD1 (5 bases). The CDR3 is 14 residues long. Germline V CDR1 and CDR2: MDHEN, SYDVKM. V was trimmed by 3 bases and J by 7 bases, leaving 12 bases between them. The CDR3 DNA reads as TGTGCCAGCAGTTTGTTGAGAAGGGGTGAAAAACTGTTTTTT. It is translated as CASSLLRRGEKLFF. The variable domain in full, with the rest retrieved from reference TRBV28 and TRBJ1-4, is DVKVTQSSRYLVKRTGEKVFLECVQDMDHENMFWYRQDPGLGLRLIYFSYDVKMKEKGDIPEGYSVSREKKERFSLILESASTNQTSMYLCASSLLRRGEKLFFGSGTQLSVL.

CDR3 in DNA: TGTGCCAGCAACCTACAGGGGGCGTTGAGTCAGCCCCAGCATTTT. Residues: CASNLQGALSQPQHF. This sequence joins TRBV28 and TRBJ1-5; 9 bases align to TRBD1. The germline V gene encodes CDR1 MDHEN and CDR2 SYDVKM. The junction had 10 bases not matched to a gene; V was cut back by 7 bases and J by 6 bases. The CDR3 is 15 residues long. Using reference TRBV28 and TRBJ1-5 for the parts outside the CDR3, the full variable domain is DVKVTQSSRYLVKRTGEKVFLECVQDMDHENMFWYRQDPGLGLRLIYFSYDVKMKEKGDIPEGYSVSREKKERFSLILESASTNQTSMYLCASNLQGALSQPQHFGDGTRLSIL.

With respect to this clone: The CDR3 end shows no conserved phenylalanine or tryptophan, and so a read error is likely. V and J are TRBV29-1 and TRBJ1-2, with 10 bases aligning to TRBD1. CDR1 is SQVTM, CDR2 ANQGSEA, per germline. The CDR3 is made up of 15 amino acids. Trimming took 5 bases from V and 6 from J; bases not matched to a gene: 12. The CDR3 nucleotides are TGCAGCGTTCCGGGACAGGGGATCGGGCCCGATGGCTACACCCTC. This translates into CSVPGQGIGPDGYTL.

The V gene is TRBV28, the J gene TRBJ2-1, with D tentatively TRBD2 (6 bases). In germline, CDR1 is MDHEN, CDR2 SYDVKM. V was pared by 4 bases and J by 4 bases, with 29 bases between. The CDR3 runs 20 residues. The CDR3 is CASSSTVRLAGPRLYNEQFF. CDR3 in DNA: TGTGCCAGCAGTTCGACGGTTAGGTTGGCGGGACCCCGATTATACAATGAGCAGTTCTTC.

The chain recombines TRBV9 with TRBJ2-1; TRBD2 agrees at 12 bases. After removal of 2 bases from V and 8 bases from J, the junction contained 8 bases not matched to a gene. CDR3 length: 16 amino acids. The germline CDR1 and CDR2 sequences are SGDLS and YYNGEE. The DNA for the CDR3 is TGTGCCAGCAGCGTTCCTGAGACTAGCGGGAGTCATGAGCAGTTCTTC. Translated, it gives CASSVPETSGSHEQFF.

A single count supports this clone. This chain uses TRBV29-1 with TRBJ2-1; possibly TRBD2 for D (6 bases). Per the germline V gene, CDR1 is SQVTM and CDR2 is ANQGSEA. This CDR3 comprises 14 residues. V was pared by 3 bases and J by 4 bases, with 13 bases between. The CDR3 loop reads CSVDRAGYYNEQFF. In DNA form, the CDR3 reads TGCAGCGTTGATAGAGCGGGCTATTACAATGAGCAGTTCTTC.

V is TRBV9 and J is TRBJ1-1; 12 positions match TRBD1. The CDR3 contains 19 residues. CDR1 is SGDLS and CDR2 is YYNGEE in the germline V gene. With V trimmed by 2 bases and J by 0 bases, 11 bases remained unmatched. CDR3 amino acids: CASSVGTGGVRDLNTEAFF. The DNA of the CDR3 is TGTGCCAGCAGCGTCGGGACAGGGGGCGTCAGGGACCTGAACACTGAAGCTTTCTTT.

The V gene is TRBV4-3, the J gene TRBJ2-7; maybe TRBD1 (6 bases). Trimming pared 4 bases from V and 6 bases from J, leaving 16 bases between. The CDR3 runs to 14 residues. CDR1 and CDR2 (germline): LGHNA, YSLEER. The CDR3: CASSLSSTQGEQYF. CDR3 DNA: TGCGCCAGCAGCCTCTCCTCGACACAGGGCGAGCAGTACTTC.

The chain couples TRBV27 to TRBJ1-4; 8 bases align to TRBD1. This CDR3 has 14 residues. Trimming at V came to 6 bases and at J to 5 bases, leaving 5 bases not matched to a gene. CDR1 is MNHEY and CDR2 is SMNVEV in the germline V gene (reference sequence). The CDR3 DNA reads as TGTGCCAGCAGCCGACAGGGGCCAAATGAAAAACTGTTTTTT. This encodes CASSRQGPNEKLFF.

Comment on this clone: Other DNA sequences within the sample encode an identical CDR3. J is TRBJ1-3 and V is TRBV30; D is unclear. CDR1 GTSNPN and CDR2 SVGIG come from the germline V gene (reference sequence). The CDR3 extends over 16 amino acids. The ends were cut back, 3 bases at V and 1 base at J, with 16 bases in the middle. For the CDR3, the DNA is TGTGCCTGGAGCCATGGTCCGGTTCTATCTGGAAACACCATATATTTT. Translated: CAWSHGPVLSGNTIYF. The entire variable domain, with the rest obtained from reference TRBV30 and TRBJ1-3, is as follows: SQTIHQWPATLVQPVGSPLSLECTVEGTSNPNLYWYRQAAGRGLQLLFYSVGIGQISSEVPQNLSASRPQDRQFILSSKKLLLSDSGFYLCAWSHGPVLSGNTIYFGEGSWLTVV.

This clone showed up just a few times. J is TRBJ2-1 and V is TRBV28, with D tentatively TRBD2 (5 bases). Germline-derived CDR1 and CDR2 are MDHEN and SYDVKM. The CDR3 loop spans 18 amino acids. V was clipped by 1 base and J by 0 bases, with 16 bases between them. The CDR3, as DNA: TGTGCCAGCAGTTTATTGTTGACGCGGACTGGCTCCTACAATGAGCAGTTCTTC. It codes for CASSLLLTRTGSYNEQFF. The complete variable domain, with remaining parts taken from reference TRBV28 and TRBJ2-1, reads DVKVTQSSRYLVKRTGEKVFLECVQDMDHENMFWYRQDPGLGLRLIYFSYDVKMKEKGDIPEGYSVSREKKERFSLILESASTNQTSMYLCASSLLLTRTGSYNEQFFGPGTRLTVL.

The chain couples TRBV19 to TRBJ1-1; TRBD1 agrees at 10 bases. The V gene's germline CDR1 is LNHDA and CDR2 SQIVND (reference sequence). This CDR3 is built from 11 residues. The CDR3 region has the DNA TGTGGGACAGGGGGAGTGGGTGAAGCTTTCTTT. This gives the protein CGTGGVGEAFF.

This clone was seen a few times. The gene calls are TRBV19 and TRBJ1-1, with 7 bases that match TRBD1. CDR1 is LNHDA, CDR2 SQIVND, per germline (reference sequence). The CDR3 extends over 15 amino acids. The V and J ends lost 6 bases and 0 bases, in that order; junction bases with no gene match: 7. CDR3 bases: TGTGCCAGTAGCTTGGGGACAGCCATGAACACTGAAGCTTTCTTT. As protein: CASSLGTAMNTEAFF.

CDR3 in DNA: TGTGCCAGGAGAGGAAGGCAGGGGGCAAAAGAGCAGTACTTC. This codes for CARRGRQGAKEQYF. The V and J genes are TRBV19 and TRBJ2-5; 8 bases are a match to TRBD1. The V gene's germline CDR1 is LNHDA and CDR2 SQIVND (reference sequence). V gave up 9 bases and J gave up 11 bases; unmatched junction bases: 17. The length of the CDR3 is 14 residues.